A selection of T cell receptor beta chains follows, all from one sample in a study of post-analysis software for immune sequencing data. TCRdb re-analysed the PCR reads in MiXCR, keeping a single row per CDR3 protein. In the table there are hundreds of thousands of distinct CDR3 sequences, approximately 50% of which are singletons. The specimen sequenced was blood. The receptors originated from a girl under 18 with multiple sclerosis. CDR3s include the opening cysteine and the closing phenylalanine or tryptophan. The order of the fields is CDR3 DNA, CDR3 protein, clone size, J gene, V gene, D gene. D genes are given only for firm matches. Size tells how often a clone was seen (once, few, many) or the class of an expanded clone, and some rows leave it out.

TGCAGTGCTTTTGGGACTAGCGGTAAAGAGACCCAGTACTTC	CSAFGTSGKETQYF	NA	TRBJ2-5	TRBV20-1	TRBD2
TGTGCCAGCAGCCGTGACGGTTCCTCCTATGGCTACACCTTC	CASSRDGSSYGYTF	NA	TRBJ1-2	TRBV12-3/TRBV12-4	NA
TGCGCCAGCAATCCGGAGGGGACAGGGTCCTACGAGCAGTACTTC	CASNPEGTGSYEQYF	NA	TRBJ2-7	TRBV5-1	TRBD1
TGTGCCACCAGTGGATCGCAGGGCCCCCGTACTGAGCAGTTCTTC	CATSGSQGPRTEQFF	NA	TRBJ2-1	TRBV24-1	NA
TGTGCCAGCAGCTTGCTACAGGGAAGCAATCAGCCCCAGCATTTT	CASSLLQGSNQPQHF	NA	TRBJ1-5	TRBV5-6	NA
TGCGCCAGCAGCTTCTCTGGGGTTCCCCTCTACGAGCAGTACTTC	CASSFSGVPLYEQYF	NA	TRBJ2-7	TRBV5-1	NA
TGTGCCAGTAGTAATGCCCCGGGACAGGGTGCGAGTGGCTACACCTTC	CASSNAPGQGASGYTF	few	TRBJ1-2	TRBV19	TRBD1
TGTGCCAGCAGTACCTGGAGCGGGGGGGCCCTGACCGGGGAGCTGTTTTTT	CASSTWSGGALTGELFF	NA	TRBJ2-2	TRBV12-3/TRBV12-4	TRBD2
TGTGCCAGCAGTTCCTTGCCGGGAAATTCACCCCTCCACTTT	CASSSLPGNSPLHF	NA	TRBJ1-6	TRBV5-6	NA
TGTGCCAGCAGCTATCGGTTGGGGGAGACCCAGTACTTC	CASSYRLGETQYF	NA	TRBJ2-5	TRBV9	NA
TGCAGCGGCTTAGCAGGGGTCGAGACCCAGTACTTC	CSGLAGVETQYF	few	TRBJ2-5	TRBV29-1	NA
TGTGCCAGCAGTGAAAGGAGGAGACGGGGCGGAGAGACCCAGTTCTTC	CASSERRRRGGETQFF	NA	TRBJ2-1	TRBV2	NA
TGTGCCAGCAGCGGAAAACCGGGGTCGTCTGGAGAGACCCAGTACTTC	CASSGKPGSSGETQYF	NA	TRBJ2-5	TRBV7-2	NA
TGCAGCGTTTTTGGCGGTTACCAAGAGACCCAGTACTTC	CSVFGGYQETQYF	few	TRBJ2-5	TRBV29-1	NA
TGTGCCAGCAGCCAAGTCAGGCTCCCACCTACGATTGAGCAGTACTTC	CASSQVRLPPTIEQYF	NA	TRBJ2-5	TRBV3-1	NA
TGCGCCAGCAGCTTCACAGGGGTTCGGGAGACCCAGTACTTC	CASSFTGVRETQYF	few	TRBJ2-5	TRBV5-1	TRBD1
TGTGCCATCAAAAGGGGCGGGAACACTGAAGCTTTCTTT	CAIKRGGNTEAFF	NA	TRBJ1-1	TRBV10-3	NA
TGTGCCAGCAGGCTTAGCGGGCCCAATGAGCAGTTCTTC	CASRLSGPNEQFF	NA	TRBJ2-1	TRBV6-5	TRBD2
TGCAGTGCTAGGGAACAGGGGCGAAACACTGAAGCTTTCTTT	CSAREQGRNTEAFF	NA	TRBJ1-1	TRBV20-1	TRBD1
TGTGCCAGCAGCTTAACACCCGATACAGGGGCCTCCTACAATGAGCAGTTCTTC	CASSLTPDTGASYNEQFF	NA	TRBJ2-1	TRBV5-5	TRBD1
TGCAGTGCCCCCAGCGGGATCCATGGCTACACCTTC	CSAPSGIHGYTF	once	TRBJ1-2	TRBV20-1	NA
TGTGCCAGCAGCCGACTAGCGGGGTCTCTCTACGAGCAGTACTTC	CASSRLAGSLYEQYF	once	TRBJ2-7	TRBV7-9	TRBD2
TGTGCCAGCAGTTACGACCTGAGACAGGGTTCTTTCGAGCAGTACTTC	CASSYDLRQGSFEQYF	NA	TRBJ2-7	TRBV6-2/TRBV6-3	TRBD1
TGTGCCAGCAGTCTCCCCCGGACTAGCGGGGGGCAGACAGATACGCAGTATTTT	CASSLPRTSGGQTDTQYF	few	TRBJ2-3	TRBV6-2/TRBV6-3	TRBD2
TGTGCCAGCAGGCGGGGACAGTTACTCGACAATGAGCAGTTCTTC	CASRRGQLLDNEQFF	once	TRBJ2-1	TRBV14	NA
TGTGCCAGCAGCTTAACCCCGGGAGGAGGCAATGAGCAGTTCTTC	CASSLTPGGGNEQFF	once	TRBJ2-1	TRBV7-2	TRBD2
TGTGCCAGCAGCTTGTCCCCGACTAGCGGGGGCACAGATACGCAGTATTTT	CASSLSPTSGGTDTQYF	NA	TRBJ2-3	TRBV7-3	TRBD2
TGTGCTAGTGGTCTAGACCACAGAAACATTCAGTACTTC	CASGLDHRNIQYF	NA	TRBJ2-4	TRBV12-5	NA
TGTGCCAGCTCACTAGCGCGGGGGACAGGGAACGAGCAGTACTTC	CASSLARGTGNEQYF	NA	TRBJ2-7	TRBV18	TRBD1
TGTGCCAGCAGCCAAGCCGACCGACGGCTAGCGGGCAACTACAATGAGCAGTTCTTC	CASSQADRRLAGNYNEQFF	NA	TRBJ2-1	TRBV4-2	TRBD2
TGCAGTGCTCTTAAACCCGGGGCTAGCGCCGCCAATGAGCAGTACTTC	CSALKPGASAANEQYF	NA	TRBJ2-7	TRBV20-1	NA
TGCAGTGCTGGGATCTTCTCATCAAAGGGCACTGAAGCTTTCTTT	CSAGIFSSKGTEAFF	NA	TRBJ1-1	TRBV20-1	NA
TGCAGCGTTGAAGAAGGCGGACAGCGAATTAACTATGGCTACACCTTC	CSVEEGGQRINYGYTF	NA	TRBJ1-2	TRBV29-1	NA
TGCAGTGGAGGGGGGGACAGCTCCTACGAGCAGTACTTC	CSGGGDSSYEQYF	NA	TRBJ2-7	TRBV20-1	NA
TGCAGCGTGGGGCTGCTGACGGGCTACGAGCAGTACTTC	CSVGLLTGYEQYF	NA	TRBJ2-7	TRBV29-1	NA
TGTGCCAGCAGTTACTTCCAGGGGGCGCCGCGCGGCTACACCTTC	CASSYFQGAPRGYTF	NA	TRBJ1-2	TRBV6-5	TRBD1
TGCAGTGCTAGGTTGGGACAGGGGAGGATCTCTGGCTACACCTTC	CSARLGQGRISGYTF	NA	TRBJ1-2	TRBV20-1	TRBD1
TGTGCCAGCAGTCTTGGGGCCAACACTGAAGCTTTCTTT	CASSLGANTEAFF	many	TRBJ1-1	TRBV5-1	NA
TGTGCTAGTGGTTCTGGCCCAGCGGGAGCCGGACAGGAGACCCAGTACTTC	CASGSGPAGAGQETQYF	NA	TRBJ2-5	TRBV12-5	TRBD2
TGTGCCATCAGCCGGGACAGTCTTAACTATGGTTACACCTTC	CAISRDSLNYGYTF	few	TRBJ1-2	TRBV10-3	TRBD1
TGCGCCAGCAGCTTTGTGGGTATGAACACTGAAGCTTTCTTT	CASSFVGMNTEAFF	NA	TRBJ1-1	TRBV5-1	NA
TGCAGCGTGGTGGGGACTCTTCTGAACACTGAAGCTTTCTTT	CSVVGTLLNTEAFF	few	TRBJ1-1	TRBV29-1	NA
TGCGCCAGCAGCTTGCCAACTAGCGGGGGGGCCACTGATGAGCAGTTCTTC	CASSLPTSGGATDEQFF	NA	TRBJ2-1	TRBV5-1	TRBD2
TGCGCCAGCAGCTCACACCTAGCGGGGGGTCCCGGGGAGTTGTTTTTT	CASSSHLAGGPGELFF	NA	TRBJ2-2	TRBV5-1	TRBD2
TGCAGTGCTAGCAGGGGGCACGGCGGCACTGAAGCTTTCTTT	CSASRGHGGTEAFF	NA	TRBJ1-1	TRBV20-1	TRBD1
TGTGCCAGCAGTGATCTTTACGACAGCTCCTACGAGCAGTACTTC	CASSDLYDSSYEQYF	few	TRBJ2-7	TRBV6-1	NA
TGTGCCAGCAGCTCAAGTGGAGGGGAAGAGACCCAGTACTTC	CASSSSGGEETQYF	few	TRBJ2-5	TRBV5-5	NA
TGTGCCAGCAGTTCAAGTAGCGGGAGAAGCTACGAGCAGTACTTC	CASSSSSGRSYEQYF	NA	TRBJ2-7	TRBV27	TRBD2
TGTGCTAGTGGTTTGGTAGGAGCCTCTAAGCAGTTCTTC	CASGLVGASKQFF	NA	TRBJ2-1	TRBV12-5	NA
TGTGCCAGCAGCTTATGGGGCCCAGTCCCCTACGAGCAGTACTTC	CASSLWGPVPYEQYF	few	TRBJ2-7	TRBV7-3	NA
TGTGCCAGCTCACCCCCGGGACACCCTATAGCCAAAAACATTCAGTACTTC	CASSPPGHPIAKNIQYF	few	TRBJ2-4	TRBV18	NA
TGTGCCACCAGCAGTTCCCCCCTAGCGGGCTACGAGCAGTACTTC	CATSSSPLAGYEQYF	few	TRBJ2-7	TRBV15	TRBD2
TGTGCCAGCAGTTACGGCGGGGTGGGAGAGACCCAGTACTTC	CASSYGGVGETQYF	NA	TRBJ2-5	TRBV6-5	NA
TGTGCCATCACCCGGCACGTGGGGAAAGACAATGAGCAGTTCTTC	CAITRHVGKDNEQFF	NA	TRBJ2-1	TRBV10-3	NA